A selection of T cell receptor beta chains follows, all from one sample in a study of T cells after yellow fever vaccination. TCRdb re-derived calls from the 5' RACE reads in MiXCR, one entry per CDR3 protein. The data hold approximately 70,000 distinct CDR3 sequences, with around 7.1% observed a single time. Sequencing was performed on CD8+ T cells sorted from PBMCs, taken about 10 days after the first yellow fever vaccination. These receptors all come from a man in his late teens or twenties who received the YFV17D yellow fever vaccine. Each CDR3 is given with its conserved first and last residue. A D gene is named only where the DNA matches it firmly. Rows may omit the clone size; those that give it use once, few, many or a size class.

many TRBJ2-1 TRBV7-6 TRBD2 TGTGCCAGCAGCCGGGGACTAGCGGCTTACAATGAGCAGTTCTTC CASSRGLAAYNEQFF
NA TRBJ2-3 TRBV7-8 TRBD2 TGTGCCAGCAGCTTAGCGCGGGGGAGCACAGATACGCAGTATTTT CASSLARGSTDTQYF
once TRBJ2-3 TRBV4-3 NA TGCGCCAGCAGCCAAGCGGAAGGGCCGGCAAGGCCAGATACGCAGTATTTT CASSQAEGPARPDTQYF
few TRBJ2-1 TRBV7-2 NA TGTGCCAGCAGGCATATTACAGGTAGCTCCTACAATGAGCAGTTCTTC CASRHITGSSYNEQFF
many TRBJ2-7 TRBV30 NA TGTGCCTGGAGTGTAGGCAGGGTGGGGGAGCAGTACTTC CAWSVGRVGEQYF
few TRBJ1-2 TRBV9 NA TGTGCCAGCAGCGTAGAGGTGGGAGGCTACACCTTC CASSVEVGGYTF
many TRBJ2-1 TRBV5-1 NA TGCGCCAGCAGCTTGGTGGACCCCAATGAGCAGTTCTTC CASSLVDPNEQFF
many TRBJ2-1 TRBV12-3/TRBV12-4 NA TGTGCCAGCAGCCTGGGAAATGAGCAGTTCTTC CASSLGNEQFF
few TRBJ2-1 TRBV6-2/TRBV6-3 NA TGTGCCAGCAGTTACCCCGTAAGGGGGGACAATGAGCAGTTCTTC CASSYPVRGDNEQFF
once TRBJ2-3 TRBV12-5 NA TGTGCTAGTGAAACTAGCTCCTTCCCAGATACGCAGTATTTT CASETSSFPDTQYF
NA TRBJ1-2 TRBV4-2 NA TGTGCCAGCAGCCAAGATTCCGGATCGGGTGGCTACACCTTC CASSQDSGSGGYTF
few TRBJ1-2 TRBV7-9 NA TGTGCCAGCAGCTTAGGCAGGACTGGTGGCGTCGATGGCTACACCTTC CASSLGRTGGVDGYTF
few TRBJ2-7 TRBV7-9 TRBD2 TGTGCCAGCAGCCCATCCCGGGCGGGGGGGCATTCGTACGAGCAGTACTTC CASSPSRAGGHSYEQYF
many TRBJ2-2 TRBV5-1 NA TGCGCCAGCAGCTTGGAACAGGGGAACACCGGGGAGCTGTTTTTT CASSLEQGNTGELFF
many TRBJ2-2 TRBV28 TRBD2 TGTGCCAGCACCCGCGCCCGTATGGGTAGCGGGGGGGCGGGAACCGGGGAGCTGTTTTTT CASTRARMGSGGAGTGELFF
few TRBJ1-5 TRBV30 NA TGTGCCGGGGGGACGGATGGCAATCAGCCCCAGCATTTT CAGGTDGNQPQHF